These 3 T cell receptor beta chains were all obtained from the same sample, sequenced in a study of blood T cells in healthy people across ages (dated by TCRdb to the mid-2010s). The library was made by 5' RACE. Instrument used: Illumina HiSeq 2500. A second about 7 to 11 cycle PCR used a sample-barcoded 5' primer and a J-beta primer mix. The raw public reads went through TCRdb reprocessing: fastp at Q25, MiXCR clone calling, in-frame beta chains kept. Merged by CDR3 protein, the rows form single entries marked with the most common genes and DNA. Within this sample are hundreds of thousands of distinct CDR3 sequences, with around 42% of them counted one time only. Of the sample, roughly 19% is held by the ten largest clones. Sequencing was done on a sample of blood. These TCRs come from a man aged 60 to 75 in good health.

This chain links TRBV18 with TRBJ2-3, with no clear D. The CDR3 has 14 amino acids. Trimming took off 6 bases at V and 1 base at J, with 11 bases between the two ends. Germline assignment: CDR1 KGHSH and CDR2 LQKENI. The CDR3 DNA sequence: TGTGCCAGCTCCCTCCGGCCGGGCACAGATACGCAGTATTTT. This gives the protein CASSLRPGTDTQYF.

This clonotype showed up many times. The V gene is TRBV25-1, the J gene TRBJ2-7; no clear D gene. The germline V gene has CDR1 MGHDK and CDR2 SYGVNS. V lost 4 bases to trimming and J lost 3 bases, with 7 bases between them. CDR3 size: 12 residues. CDR3 region: CASSGGDYEQYF. The CDR3 coding sequence is TGTGCCAGCAGTGGTGGGGACTACGAGCAGTACTTC.

Turning to this clonotype: A read error may be the cause here, since a much bigger clone is one base away. The V and J genes are TRBV5-1 and TRBJ1-1, with D unclear. Trimming removed 4 bases from V and 4 bases from J, with 14 bases in between. The CDR3 runs to 14 residues. Germline CDR1 SGHRS, CDR2 YFSETQ. CDR3 region: CASSPEAGTTEAFF. The CDR3 DNA reads TGCGCCAGCAGCCCGGAGGCAGGAACCACTGAAGCTTTCTTT.